The 3 T cell receptor beta chains in this list originate from one sample, sequenced in a study of blood T cell repertoires in COVID-19. Sequencing was performed with immunoSEQ multiplex PCR; in TCRdb, only in-frame clones are kept and a portion is missing. The sample consists of about 120,000 clones, around 80% of them appearing once. Material for sequencing was peripheral blood. All receptors derive from a woman of 80 years or more with acute or convalescent COVID-19.

The genes are TRBV3-1 (or the pseudogene TRBV3-2) and TRBJ2-7, with 9 bases identical to TRBD2. Per the germline V gene, CDR1 is LGHDT and CDR2 is YNNKEL (reference sequence). V lost 0 bases to trimming and J lost 3 bases; unmatched junction nucleotides: 6. CDR3 size: 16 residues. DNA of the CDR3: TGTGCCAGCAGCCAAGATCCGACTAGCGGACTCTACGAGCAGTACTTC. Translating gives CASSQDPTSGLYEQYF.

A single count supports this clone. V and J are TRBV19 and TRBJ1-6; D is uncertain. Deletions cut 6 bases from V and 6 bases from J, with 12 bases between. The germline V gene encodes CDR1 LNHDA and CDR2 SQIVND (reference sequence). The length of the CDR3 is 14 residues. The CDR3: CASSIREPNSPLHF. The DNA of the CDR3 is TGTGCCAGTAGCATCCGGGAACCTAATTCACCCCTCCACTTT. Drawing the rest from reference TRBV19 and TRBJ1-6, the complete variable domain is DGGITQSPKYLFRKEGQNVTLSCEQNLNHDAMYWYRQDPGQGLRLIYYSQIVNDFQKGDIAEGYSVSREKKESFPLTVTSAQKNPTAFYLCASSIREPNSPLHFGNGTRLTVT.

CDR3 sequence (DNA): TGTGCCACGAGGACAGCGGGGGGCTATGGCTACACCTTC. Amino acids: CATRTAGGYGYTF. V gene TRBV28 combines with J gene TRBJ1-2; a weak D match, TRBD1 (6 bases). The CDR3 consists of 13 residues. Germline CDR1 is MDHEN and CDR2 is SYDVKM. V lost 10 bases to trimming and J lost 4 bases, with 16 bases between them.